A single sample is the source of the 14 T cell receptor beta chains below, sequenced in a study of blood T cell repertoires in COVID-19. The data were produced by immunoSEQ multiplex PCR, yet TCRdb's version contains in-frame clones alone and is incomplete. The table lists 210,000 or so clones, around 80% of them singletons. The specimen was peripheral blood. Every receptor here comes from a woman at least 80 years old with acute or convalescent COVID-19.

The table lists this clone with a few counts. Other DNA sequences in the sample encode the same CDR3. This sequence joins TRBV5-1 and TRBJ1-1; 7 positions match TRBD1. There are 13 residues in the CDR3. Losses at the gene ends were 5 bases for V and 3 bases for J; bases not matched to a gene: 4. Per the germline V gene, CDR1 is SGHRS and CDR2 is YFSETQ. The CDR3 DNA reads TGCGCCAGCAGTCTCGACAGGGACACTGAAGCTTTCTTT. Translation: CASSLDRDTEAFF.

This chain joins TRBV4-1 and TRBJ2-1, with a possible D match to TRBD2 (7 bases). CDR3 length equals 16 residues. V shed 3 bases and J shed 1 base, with 13 bases lying between them. Germline-derived CDR1 and CDR2 are MGHRA and YSYEKL. The CDR3 here is CASSQLGGQSYNEQFF. The CDR3 DNA reads as TGCGCCAGCAGCCAGTTGGGGGGGCAGTCCTACAATGAGCAGTTCTTC.

At least ten counts were recorded for this clone. This rearrangement joins TRBV5-1 to TRBJ1-4; D uncertain. CDR3 length: 14 amino acids. The ends were cut back, 4 bases at V and 8 bases at J, with 15 bases in the middle. Germline CDR1 and CDR2: SGHRS and YFSETQ. The CDR3 DNA is TGCGCCAGCAGCCGTTCATTTGAGGGAGAAAAACTGTTTTTT. Protein: CASSRSFEGEKLFF.

This clone has just a few counts. The chain carries TRBV5-1 and TRBJ2-1; TRBD2 matches 10 bases. Germline V gene sequence: CDR1 SGHRS, CDR2 YFSETQ. This CDR3 spans 16 amino acids. V trimming: 3 bases; J trimming: 7 bases; junction bases outside the gene matches: 10. The CDR3 coding sequence is TGCGCCAGCAGCTGGCCGCTAGCGGGAGCTAGGAATGAGCAGTTCTTC. Translating it yields CASSWPLAGARNEQFF.

The rearrangement uses TRBV7-2 and TRBJ1-3, with TRBD1 as a possible D gene (5 bases). V was trimmed by 1 base and J by 0 bases, leaving 7 bases between them. Germline assignment: CDR1 SGHTA and CDR2 FQGNSA. The CDR3 is made up of 15 amino acids. Here the CDR3 reads CASSLDRFSGNTIYF. DNA for the CDR3: TGTGCCAGCAGCTTAGACAGGTTCTCTGGAAACACCATATATTTT.

The rearrangement links TRBV7-9 to TRBJ1-2; D is perhaps TRBD1 (6 bases). The V gene lost 3 bases and the J gene lost 5 bases, with 10 bases spanning the gap. Germline CDR1 SEHNR, CDR2 FQNEAQ (reference sequence). This CDR3 has 13 residues. The CDR3 DNA reads as TGTGCCAGCAGCTTCGGACAGCAGTATGGCTACACCTTC. Translating it yields CASSFGQQYGYTF.

This clone was observed at least ten times. The chain is built from TRBV5-1 and TRBJ2-3, with 13 bases matching TRBD2. Germline V lookup: CDR1 SGHRS, CDR2 YFSETQ. The CDR3 is made up of 17 amino acids. V shed 0 bases, J shed 2 bases, and the junction held 3 bases outside the gene matches. CDR3 region: CASSLELAGGVTDTQYF. The CDR3 DNA follows: TGCGCCAGCAGCTTGGAACTAGCGGGAGGGGTCACAGATACGCAGTATTTT.

The chain has TRBV5-1 and TRBJ2-3, with D tentatively TRBD1 (6 bases). This CDR3 is built from 15 residues. Trimming removed 6 bases from V and 1 base from J, with 15 bases in between. Germline V gives CDR1 SGHRS, CDR2 YFSETQ. CDR3 region: CASKRIPGGTDTQYF. The DNA for the CDR3 is TGCGCCAGCAAGAGAATACCAGGGGGCACAGATACGCAGTATTTT.

The rearrangement joins TRBV19 to TRBJ2-1, with 9 bases identical to TRBD2. The V and J ends lost 7 bases and 6 bases, in that order; junction bases with no gene match: 7. This CDR3 is 14 amino acids long. Germline CDR1 reads LNHDA; CDR2 reads SQIVND (reference sequence). The chain's CDR3 is CASTPAGGRNEQFF. CDR3 DNA: TGTGCCAGTACCCCAGCGGGAGGACGCAATGAGCAGTTCTTC.

The CDR3 region is CAIRVDSYQETQYF. The CDR3 coding sequence is TGTGCCATCAGGGTGGACAGCTATCAAGAGACCCAGTACTTC. The chain is built from TRBV10-3 and TRBJ2-5; perhaps TRBD1 as D (6 bases). Germline CDR1 is ENHRY and CDR2 is SYGVKD. The CDR3 is made up of 14 amino acids. V lost 6 bases to trimming and J lost 2 bases, with 13 bases between them.

The chain uses TRBV10-3 and TRBJ1-5; D is perhaps TRBD1 (6 bases). The CDR3 has 17 residues. V lost 3 bases to trimming and J lost 4 bases, with 19 bases between them. CDR1 ENHRY and CDR2 SYGVKD come from the germline V gene. CDR3 loop: CAISERSAQQGNQPQHF. The CDR3 DNA reads as TGTGCCATCAGTGAACGGTCCGCCCAACAGGGAAATCAGCCCCAGCATTTT.

The rearrangement uses TRBV9 and TRBJ2-7; 12 bases are shared with TRBD2. J lost 3 bases, V lost 3 bases, and 16 bases had no gene match. Germline-derived CDR1 and CDR2 are SGDLS and YYNGEE. The CDR3 contains 19 residues. The CDR3 loop is CASSENRTSGEIVDYEQYF. The CDR3 DNA follows: TGTGCCAGCAGCGAAAATCGGACTAGCGGGGAAATCGTGGACTACGAGCAGTACTTC.

The chain joins TRBV7-6 to TRBJ1-6; the D is unclear. Germline V gene sequence: CDR1 SGHVS, CDR2 FNYEAQ. With 4 bases removed from V and 8 bases from J, the gap between germline ends came to 12 bases. The CDR3 length is 14 residues. CDR3 in DNA: TGTGCCAGCAGCTCCGAGAATGTGGATTCACCCCTCCACTTT. Translation: CASSSENVDSPLHF.

This chain joins TRBV4-1 and TRBJ1-5; 8 nucleotides align to TRBD1. This CDR3 spans 15 amino acids. CDR1 MGHRA and CDR2 YSYEKL come from the germline V gene. V gave up 3 bases and J gave up 7 bases; unmatched junction bases: 8. The CDR3 DNA reads as TGCGCCAGCAGCCAGGTTGACAGGGGTGGACAGCCCCAGCATTTT. It codes for CASSQVDRGGQPQHF.